The 28 T cell receptor beta chains listed next were all sequenced from one sample in a study of T cell responses to AZD1222 COVID-19 vaccine. TCRdb's copy holds only in-frame clones and misses some; the assay was immunoSEQ multiplex PCR. The profile shows just under 85,000 clones, more than 70% of them singletons. The sequences come from peripheral blood, collected on day 0 of AZD1222 vaccination. Every receptor here comes from an adult in good health.

The CDR3 DNA reads as TGCGCCAGCAGTGAGAGGGTACGCACAGATACGCAGTATTTT. It specifies CASSERVRTDTQYF. The rearrangement links TRBV10-1 to TRBJ2-3; D gene unclear. Per the germline V gene, CDR1 is WNHNN and CDR2 is SYGVQD (reference sequence). V shed 2 bases and J shed 1 base, with 7 bases lying between them. The CDR3 has 14 residues.

The genes are TRBV12-3 or TRBV12-4 and TRBJ2-5; no clear D. The CDR3 sequence is 13 residues long. The V gene lost 6 bases and the J gene lost 2 bases, with 10 bases spanning the gap. Here the CDR3 reads CASRAPYQETQYF. DNA of the CDR3: TGTGCCAGCAGAGCTCCGTATCAAGAGACCCAGTACTTC.

This clone has just one count. The V and J genes are TRBV6-4 and TRBJ1-2; tentative D call: TRBD1 (6 bases). The ends were cut back, 3 bases at V and 4 bases at J, with 15 bases in the middle. The CDR3 length is 15 residues. The V gene's germline CDR1 is MRHNA and CDR2 SNTAGT. CDR3: CASSDLDRRAYGYTF. The CDR3 DNA reads TGTGCCAGCAGTGATTTAGACAGGAGAGCCTATGGCTACACCTTC.

The rearrangement links TRBV6-6 to TRBJ1-2; D is ambiguous. The CDR3 contains 13 residues. The germline V gene has CDR1 MNHNY and CDR2 SVGAGI (reference sequence). Trimming pared 5 bases from V and 8 bases from J, leaving 15 bases between. The CDR3 nucleotides are TGTGCCAGCAGTAAGGACCACGCGGGGGGCTACACCTTC. This sequence encodes CASSKDHAGGYTF.

V and J are TRBV27 and TRBJ2-7; weak D call: TRBD1 (6 bases). The CDR3 sequence is 11 residues long. The germline V gene has CDR1 MNHEY and CDR2 SMNVEV (reference sequence). V lost 7 bases and J 5 bases, leaving 9 bases between the germline ends. In DNA form, the CDR3 reads TGTGCCAGCAATAGGGGGAACGAGCAGTACTTC. As protein: CASNRGNEQYF.

The rearrangement uses TRBV2 and TRBJ2-3; D call uncertain. Trimming removed 5 bases at V and 6 bases at J, with 24 bases between. CDR3 length: 17 amino acids. The germline V gene has CDR1 SNHLY and CDR2 FYNNEI. CDR3 in DNA: TGTGCCAGCAGTCGATCTAAATCGGTCCCCGTCGAGGATACGCAGTATTTT. As protein: CASSRSKSVPVEDTQYF.

The genes are TRBV5-1 and TRBJ1-3; tentatively, D is TRBD1 (6 bases). This CDR3 has 18 amino acids. Per the germline V gene, CDR1 is SGHRS and CDR2 is YFSETQ. Deletions cut 0 bases from V and 2 bases from J, with 18 bases between. CDR3 in amino acids: CASSLAAGELAPGNTIYF. The CDR3 bases are TGCGCCAGCAGCTTGGCGGCAGGGGAACTGGCTCCTGGAAACACCATATATTTT.

V gene TRBV12-3 or TRBV12-4 combines with J gene TRBJ2-3; D not resolved. The CDR3 extends over 12 amino acids. Trimming left V 5 bases short and J 7 bases short, with 10 bases between. Here the CDR3 reads CASSLVGNTQYF. CDR3 nucleotides: TGTGCCAGCAGTCTGGTGGGGAATACGCAGTATTTT.

The chain carries TRBV6-2 or TRBV6-3 and TRBJ2-7, with 10 bases identical to TRBD2. CDR3 length equals 19 residues. V gave up 0 bases and J gave up 3 bases; unmatched junction bases: 14. From germline, CDR1 is MNHEY and CDR2 SVGEGT. The CDR3 region is CASSYSLRELAGGRYEQYF. For the CDR3, the DNA is TGTGCCAGCAGTTACTCGCTCAGGGAGTTAGCGGGAGGCCGCTACGAGCAGTACTTC.

The V call is TRBV7-9, the J call TRBJ2-1; D is perhaps TRBD1 (6 bases). Germline CDR1 reads SEHNR; CDR2 reads FQNEAQ (reference sequence). The CDR3 length is 14 residues. V lost 10 bases and J 3 bases, leaving 16 bases between the germline ends. DNA of the CDR3: TGTGCCACTCCGGGTCGGGACAACTACAATGAGCAGTTCTTC. Translating gives CATPGRDNYNEQFF.

This clone was recorded once. The V call is TRBV5-5, the J call TRBJ1-2; 8 nucleotides align to TRBD1. Germline V CDR1 and CDR2: SGHKS, YYEKEE (reference sequence). The ends lost 4 bases at V and 4 bases at J; junction bases unmatched: 6. The CDR3 sequence is 14 residues long. CDR3: CASSNHRGAYGYTF. CDR3 nucleotides: TGTGCCAGCAGCAACCACAGGGGGGCCTATGGCTACACCTTC.

Only one count was recorded for this clone. V usage is TRBV10-3 and J usage is TRBJ1-1; 9 bases match TRBD1. V lost 10 bases, J lost 0 bases, and 18 bases stayed unmatched. The V gene's germline CDR1 is ENHRY and CDR2 SYGVKD. This CDR3 is 18 amino acids long. The CDR3 DNA reads TGTGCCACGAGGGGCCCGGGACAGGGATTTGTTATGAACACTGAAGCTTTCTTT. It translates to CATRGPGQGFVMNTEAFF.

The rearrangement uses TRBV10-3 and TRBJ1-3; D uncertain. Germline-derived CDR1 and CDR2 are ENHRY and SYGVKD. V gave up 1 base and J gave up 0 bases, with 13 bases separating them. This CDR3 comprises 17 residues. In DNA form, the CDR3 reads TGTGCCATCAGTGAGTGGGCCGGGCGCGGCTCTGGAAACACCATATATTTT. This sequence encodes CAISEWAGRGSGNTIYF.

The chain links TRBV18 to TRBJ2-7; TRBD1 might be the D (6 bases). Trimming shortened V by 3 bases and J by 4 bases, and 10 bases separated the two germline ends. Germline CDR1 and CDR2: KGHSH and LQKENI. The CDR3 loop spans 13 amino acids. CDR3 nucleotide sequence: TGTGCCAGCTCACCGAACAGGGAGTACGAGCAGTACTTC. Its translation is CASSPNREYEQYF.

This clone was detected only a few times. The chain is built from TRBV9 and TRBJ1-1; TRBD1 aligns across 8 bases. In germline, CDR1 is SGDLS, CDR2 YYNGEE. The CDR3 is made up of 16 amino acids. The J segment lost 5 bases and the V segment lost 1 base, leaving 10 bases of the junction unmatched. CDR3 sequence reads: CASSVLATGGGTEAFF. The CDR3 coding sequence is TGTGCCAGCAGCGTACTTGCCACAGGGGGAGGGACTGAAGCTTTCTTT.

V and J are TRBV19 and TRBJ2-1; D perhaps matches TRBD1 (7 bases). Germline V lookup: CDR1 LNHDA, CDR2 SQIVND (reference sequence). Trimming stripped 0 bases from V and 0 bases from J, with 15 bases between. This CDR3 spans 18 amino acids. The CDR3 region has the DNA TGTGCCAGTAGTATAGAGGGACTGGGGACAGCCTCCTACAATGAGCAGTTCTTC. This sequence encodes CASSIEGLGTASYNEQFF.

This clone was seen a single time. The chain joins TRBV6-4 to TRBJ1-2; TRBD1 aligns across 8 bases. The CDR3 totals 15 residues. CDR1 is MRHNA and CDR2 is SNTAGT in the germline V gene. Losses at the gene ends were 3 bases for V and 5 bases for J; bases not matched to a gene: 8. The CDR3 nucleotides are TGTGCCAGCAGTGAAACCGGGACAGGAGTTTATGGCTACACCTTC. As protein: CASSETGTGVYGYTF.

This clone has just one count. The chain recombines TRBV5-6 with TRBJ1-4; TRBD1 agrees at 7 bases. The CDR3 sequence is 17 residues long. The ends lost 0 bases at V and 4 bases at J; junction bases unmatched: 9. Germline CDR1 reads SGHDT; CDR2 reads YYEEEE. CDR3 DNA: TGTGCCAGCAGCTTGGGGCCACCGGGACAGCTTAATGAAAAACTGTTTTTT. It translates to CASSLGPPGQLNEKLFF.

This clone was counted only a few times. The V and J genes are TRBV28 and TRBJ1-6; tentatively, D is TRBD1 (5 bases). The V gene lost 3 bases and the J gene lost 7 bases, with 7 bases spanning the gap. CDR1 and CDR2 from the germline V gene are MDHEN and SYDVKM. The CDR3 sequence is 13 residues long. CDR3 sequence reads: CASSFWGNSPLHF. The DNA for the CDR3 is TGTGCCAGCAGTTTCTGGGGGAATTCACCCCTCCACTTT.

This rearrangement joins TRBV9 to TRBJ1-2; no clear D gene. The CDR3 consists of 14 residues. Trimming removed 0 bases at V and 5 bases at J, with 11 bases between. Germline CDR1 and CDR2: SGDLS and YYNGEE. CDR3 in amino acids: CASSVGGYTYGYTF. The CDR3, as DNA: TGTGCCAGCAGCGTAGGAGGCTATACGTATGGCTACACCTTC.

In nucleotides, the CDR3 is TGTGCCAGCAGCCCCGACAGCCTGAACACTGAAGCTTTCTTT. Translating it yields CASSPDSLNTEAFF. J is TRBJ1-1 and V is TRBV7-3; the D gene is possibly TRBD1 (5 bases). V was pared by 5 bases and J by 0 bases, with 10 bases between. Germline assignment: CDR1 SGHTA and CDR2 FQGTGA. The CDR3 totals 14 residues.

The chain is built from TRBV12-3 or TRBV12-4 and TRBJ2-3; D gene unclear. The CDR3 is 12 amino acids. Trimming shortened V by 2 bases and J by 6 bases, and 6 bases separated the two germline ends. The CDR3 sequence is CASSLLRDTQYF. Here the CDR3 DNA reads TGTGCCAGCAGTTTACTGAGGGATACGCAGTATTTT.

The rearrangement joins TRBV6-2 or TRBV6-3 to TRBJ1-6; TRBD1 agrees at 8 bases. The CDR3 is 17 amino acids. Germline loops: CDR1 MNHEY, CDR2 SVGEGT. J gave up 0 bases and V 5 bases, and 6 bases lay outside the gene matches. The CDR3 is CASSDRQGSSYNSPLHF. In DNA, the CDR3 is TGTGCCAGCAGTGATCGACAGGGGAGCTCCTATAATTCACCCCTCCACTTT.

The rearrangement links TRBV9 to TRBJ2-7; TRBD2 agrees at 8 bases. Germline V gene data show CDR1 as SGDLS and CDR2 as YYNGEE. After removal of 4 bases from V and 3 bases from J, the junction contained 12 bases not matched to a gene. This CDR3 comprises 16 residues. The CDR3 region has the DNA TGTGCCAGCAGCACAACCCCGGGACTAGGGGACTACGAGCAGTACTTC. Protein: CASSTTPGLGDYEQYF.

The chain combines TRBV30 with TRBJ1-6, with TRBD1 identical over 8 bases. This CDR3 contains 14 residues. V was clipped by 2 bases and J by 5 bases; unmatched bases: 2. From germline, CDR1 is GTSNPN and CDR2 SVGIG (reference sequence). In DNA, the CDR3 is TGTGCCTGGAGTTCAGGGGGCGATAATTCACCCCTCCACTTT. Translated, it gives CAWSSGGDNSPLHF.

The chain joins TRBV24-1 to TRBJ2-1, with 9 bases identical to TRBD2. The CDR3 has 15 residues. Germline CDR1 reads KGHDR; CDR2 reads SFDVKD. The V and J ends lost 3 bases and 7 bases, in that order; junction bases with no gene match: 6. CDR3 nucleotide sequence: TGTGCCACCAGTGATCGGCGGGGGGGCATGAATGAGCAGTTCTTC. Its protein is CATSDRRGGMNEQFF.

The chain is built from TRBV16 and TRBJ1-2, with TRBD1 matching 7 bases. There are 15 residues in the CDR3. V lost 3 bases and J lost 1; bases outside the gene matches: 5. The germline V gene has CDR1 KGHSY and CDR2 FQNENV. The CDR3 DNA is TGTGCCAGCAGCCAGGCGCGGGACAGTAACTATGGCTACACCTTC. This encodes CASSQARDSNYGYTF.

The chain carries TRBV12-5 and TRBJ1-6; D remains unclear. The V end was cut by 2 bases, the J end by 0 bases, with 8 bases between. The CDR3 consists of 16 residues. Germline V gives CDR1 LGHNT, CDR2 FRNRAP. CDR3 loop: CASGLFLSSYNSPLHF. CDR3 in DNA: TGTGCTAGTGGTTTGTTTCTGAGCTCCTATAATTCACCCCTCCACTTT.